The sequence of this TCR beta chain was determined in a study of esophageal squamous cell carcinoma under preoperative chemotherapy. The CDR3 totals 17 residues. V trimming: 6 bases; J trimming: 5 bases; junction bases outside the gene matches: 16. Study results and limitations: After paclitaxel-nedaplatin, abundant clones were more likely to contract than amplify.

Time point denoted: after preoperative PTX-NDP chemotherapy. TCRdb re-called the PCR reads with MiXCR, one entry per CDR3 protein. This sample carries some 18,000 distinct CDR3 sequences, 46% of them seen once, and the ten largest clones take roughly 30%. Turning to this clonotype: What it binds is unknown.

The sequence derives from a human donor with esophageal squamous cell carcinoma. The donor label of this sample is uncertain. J is TRBJ2-5 and V is TRBV12-3 or TRBV12-4, with 9 bases matching TRBD1. Sample collection was performed from a patient given preoperative chemotherapy. CDR3 DNA: TGTGCCAGCAGGCCAGCGCGGGACAGGGTAGCTTCGGAGACCCAGTACTTC. Translated: CASRPARDRVASETQYF.